These T cell receptor beta chains were read from a single sample in a study of OX40 agonist ivuxolimab in advanced cancers. Data came from immunoSEQ multiplex PCR; TCRdb stores just in-frame clones and leaves some out. The profile shows some 45,000 clones, over 75% of them singletons. Sequenced here: CD4+ or CD8+ T cells sorted from blood, sampled in a trial of the OX40 agonist ivuxolimab. These TCRs come from an adult with an advanced solid tumor such as melanoma, head and neck, liver or kidney cancer. Both conserved end residues are part of each CDR3. D genes are given only for firm matches. Size tells how often a clone was seen (once, few, many) or the class of an expanded clone, and some rows leave it out.

j_call v_call d_call clone_size cdr3_aa cdr3_nt
TRBJ1-2 TRBV6-5 - - CASSQGGGPRSGYTF TGTGCCAGCAGTCAAGGGGGGGGGCCCAGAAGTGGCTACACCTTC
TRBJ2-7 TRBV30 - once CAWSSDSSYEQYF TGTGCCTGGAGTTCGGACAGCTCCTACGAGCAGTACTTC
TRBJ2-1 TRBV29-1 TRBD1 - CSVAGQGLDEQFF TGCAGCGTTGCGGGACAGGGCTTGGATGAGCAGTTCTTC
TRBJ2-1 TRBV7-2 - - CASSSRWTGTGYNEQFF TGTGCCAGCAGCTCCCGGTGGACCGGGACTGGCTACAATGAGCAGTTCTTC
TRBJ2-5 TRBV29-1 - - CSVGPGQETQYF TGCAGCGTCGGACCTGGGCAAGAGACCCAGTACTTC
TRBJ1-2 TRBV19 - - CASSTARGTYGYTF TGTGCCAGTAGTACGGCTCGGGGAACCTACGGCTACACCTTC
TRBJ1-1 TRBV30 TRBD1 - CAWRRQGNTEAFF TGTGCCTGGCGACGACAGGGGAACACTGAAGCTTTCTTT
TRBJ2-1 TRBV13 TRBD2 - CASSLGLAGEQGGNEQFF TGTGCCAGCAGCTTGGGGCTAGCGGGGGAACAAGGGGGCAATGAGCAGTTCTTC
TRBJ1-1 TRBV6-5 - - CASSYSRRTDTEAFF TGTGCCAGCAGTTACTCGAGGAGAACGGACACTGAAGCTTTCTTT
TRBJ1-6 TRBV5-6 TRBD1 - CASSRDRGVGSPLHF TGTGCCAGCAGCCGCGACAGGGGGGTTGGTTCACCCCTCCACTTT
TRBJ1-3 TRBV9 - - CASSVVESGNTIYF TGTGCCAGCAGCGTAGTAGAATCTGGAAACACCATATATTTT
TRBJ2-2 TRBV30 - - CACALGAHTGELFF TGTGCCTGCGCGCTAGGAGCGCACACCGGGGAGCTGTTTTTT
TRBJ2-7 TRBV19 - - CASSRGVGNEQYF TGTGCCAGTAGTCGTGGGGTTGGAAACGAGCAGTACTTC
TRBJ2-3 TRBV6-1 - - CASSEPGEKTDTQYF TGTGCCAGCAGTGAACCGGGGGAGAAGACAGATACGCAGTATTTT
TRBJ2-1 TRBV7-2 TRBD2 - CASSLVGTSGYNEQFF TGTGCCAGCAGCTTAGTTGGGACTAGCGGATACAATGAGCAGTTCTTC
TRBJ1-2 TRBV11-1 - - CASSPSRSNYGYTF TGTGCCAGCAGCCCGTCCAGATCCAACTATGGCTACACCTTC
TRBJ2-1 TRBV7-9 - - CASSPQGEQFF TGTGCCAGCAGCCCTCAGGGTGAGCAGTTCTTC
TRBJ1-3 TRBV7-2 - once CASSLGGFTGNTIYF TGTGCCAGCAGCTTGGGGGGATTTACTGGAAACACCATATATTTT
TRBJ1-1 TRBV18 - - CASSPPSGGTEAFF TGTGCCAGCTCACCACCGAGTGGGGGCACTGAAGCTTTCTTT
TRBJ2-7 TRBV6-6 TRBD2 - CASSPTSGGYEQYF TGTGCCAGCAGCCCTACTTCGGGAGGCTACGAGCAGTACTTC
TRBJ2-1 TRBV29-1 TRBD1 - CSVPGQGLSRYNEQFF TGCAGCGTCCCGGGACAGGGCCTCTCTCGATACAATGAGCAGTTCTTC
TRBJ2-1 TRBV27 - - CASSKTSTSDYYNEQFF TGTGCCAGCAGTAAAACTTCCACTAGTGACTACTACAATGAGCAGTTCTTC
TRBJ1-1 TRBV18 - - CASSPRSDTEAFF TGTGCCAGCTCACCTCGTTCGGACACTGAAGCTTTCTTT
TRBJ2-5 TRBV7-2 - - CASSLARIKAVGGTQYF TGTGCCAGCAGCTTAGCGCGTATTAAGGCAGTAGGAGGGACCCAGTACTTC
TRBJ2-1 TRBV7-2 - - CASSLGGRYNEQFF TGTGCCAGCAGCTTAGGGGGGCGATACAATGAGCAGTTCTTC
TRBJ1-1 TRBV9 - - CASSSPWGGENTEAFF TGTGCCAGCAGCTCCCCTTGGGGCGGAGAGAACACTGAAGCTTTCTTT
TRBJ2-1 TRBV29-1 - - CSVGPPGIQFF TGCAGCGTTGGGCCGCCAGGGATACAGTTCTTC
TRBJ1-1 TRBV21-1 - - CASSKCSLRTGKNPVNTEAFF TGTGCCAGCAGCAAATGCTCTCTCCGGACAGGGAAAAACCCGGTGAACACTGAAGCTTTCTTT
TRBJ2-7 TRBV5-1 - few CASSLAGGGLSYEQYF TGCGCCAGCAGCTTGGCCGGGGGAGGTCTCTCCTACGAGCAGTACTTC
TRBJ1-2 TRBV4-3 - few CASSQEGNNYGYTF TGCGCCAGCAGCCAAGAAGGGAATAACTATGGCTACACCTTC
TRBJ2-3 TRBV12-5 - - CASGLVRDGTSSTDTQYF TGTGCTAGTGGTTTGGTACGAGATGGAACTTCTAGCACAGATACGCAGTATTTT
TRBJ2-7 TRBV9 TRBD2 - CASSSGTSGEQYF TGTGCCAGCAGCTCCGGGACTAGCGGCGAGCAGTACTTC
TRBJ1-1 TRBV27 - - CASSLIGWTEAFF TGTGCCAGCAGTCTCATCGGGTGGACTGAAGCTTTCTTT
TRBJ1-2 TRBV7-2 - - CASSPRAGDGYTF TGTGCCAGCAGCCCTAGGGCGGGGGATGGCTACACCTTC
TRBJ1-2 TRBV29-1 - - CSVDGESNYGYTF TGCAGCGTTGACGGAGAATCTAACTATGGCTACACCTTC
TRBJ2-2 TRBV11-2 - - CASSVIAPGPGAGELFF TGTGCCAGCAGCGTAATCGCCCCGGGGCCAGGGGCCGGGGAGCTGTTTTTT
TRBJ2-3 TRBV11-2 - - CASSHNSADTQYF TGTGCCAGCAGCCATAACAGTGCGGATACGCAGTATTTT
TRBJ1-2 TRBV29-1 - - CSVERHSNYGYTF TGCAGCGTTGAAAGGCACTCTAACTATGGCTACACCTTC
TRBJ2-5 TRBV29-1 TRBD2 - CSVEGGGVETQYF TGCAGCGTTGAAGGGGGAGGGGTAGAGACCCAGTACTTC
TRBJ2-3 TRBV18 TRBD2 - CASSPSASGRFADTQYF TGTGCCAGCTCACCGTCGGCTAGCGGGAGATTCGCAGATACGCAGTATTTT
TRBJ1-5 TRBV7-2 - - CASSLDGDNQPQHF TGTGCCAGCAGCTTAGATGGGGACAATCAGCCCCAGCATTTT
TRBJ2-7 TRBV5-3 - - CARSGKADYEQYF TGTGCCAGAAGCGGGAAAGCTGACTACGAGCAGTACTTC
TRBJ2-1 TRBV9 - - CASSVGPADYNEQFF TGTGCCAGCAGCGTAGGACCAGCAGATTACAATGAGCAGTTCTTC
TRBJ1-6 TRBV19 - - CASSIPVSRSSYNSPLHF TGTGCCAGTAGTATCCCTGTCAGCCGGAGCTCCTATAATTCACCCCTCCACTTT
TRBJ2-3 TRBV19 TRBD2 few CASSLGLAGGPEILSTDTQYF TGTGCCAGTAGCTTGGGACTAGCGGGAGGGCCCGAGATACTTAGCACAGATACGCAGTATTTT
TRBJ2-5 TRBV5-1 - once CASSFSAGQETQYF TGCGCCAGCAGCTTCTCGGCAGGCCAAGAGACCCAGTACTTC
TRBJ2-1 TRBV5-4 - - CASFPPGLSYNEQFF TGTGCCAGCTTCCCTCCGGGGTTATCCTACAATGAGCAGTTCTTC
TRBJ1-2 TRBV20-1 - - CSAPGGYTF TGCAGTGCCCCCGGAGGCTACACCTTC
TRBJ2-2 TRBV7-9 - - CASSLTGINTGELFF TGTGCCAGCAGCCTAACAGGGATCAACACCGGGGAGCTGTTTTTT
TRBJ2-5 TRBV30 TRBD1 - CAWTRQGLREETQYF TGTGCCTGGACCAGACAGGGGTTAAGGGAAGAGACCCAGTACTTC
TRBJ2-3 TRBV10-3 TRBD2 - CAISDEGGISDTQYF TGTGCCATCAGTGACGAGGGAGGGATAAGTGATACGCAGTATTTT
TRBJ1-4 TRBV30 - - CAWSVSSVNEKLFF TGTGCCTGGAGTGTATCCAGTGTTAATGAAAAACTGTTTTTT
TRBJ2-7 TRBV11-2 - - CASSFGGTSSYEQYF TGTGCCAGCAGCTTCGGAGGGACGTCCTCCTACGAGCAGTACTTC